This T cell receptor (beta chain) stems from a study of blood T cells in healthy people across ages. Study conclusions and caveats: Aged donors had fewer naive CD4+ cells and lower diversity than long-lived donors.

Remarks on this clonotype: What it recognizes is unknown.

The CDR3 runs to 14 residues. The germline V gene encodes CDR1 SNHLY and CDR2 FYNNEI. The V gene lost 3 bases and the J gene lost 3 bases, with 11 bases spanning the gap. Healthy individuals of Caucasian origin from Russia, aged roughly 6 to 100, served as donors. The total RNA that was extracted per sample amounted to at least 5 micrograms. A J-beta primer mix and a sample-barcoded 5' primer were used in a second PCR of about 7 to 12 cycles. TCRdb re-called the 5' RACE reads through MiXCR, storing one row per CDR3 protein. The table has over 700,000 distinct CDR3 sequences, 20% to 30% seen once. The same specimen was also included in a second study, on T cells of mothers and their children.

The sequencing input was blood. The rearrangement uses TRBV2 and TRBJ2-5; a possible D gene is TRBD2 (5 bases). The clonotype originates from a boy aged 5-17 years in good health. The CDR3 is CASSEDLEKETQYF. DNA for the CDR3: TGTGCCAGCAGTGAGGACTTGGAGAAAGAGACCCAGTACTTC.